This is a list of T cell receptor beta chains from one sample in a study of shared clonotypes between healthy human individuals. Profiled with immunoSEQ multiplex PCR; TCRdb holds only in-frame clones, not every one. The sample consists of more than 1,200,000 clones, about 98.5% of them appearing once. Sequencing used naive CD4+ T cells sorted from blood. The origin of the receptors is a man aged 25 to 40 in good health. CDR3s include the opening cysteine and the closing phenylalanine or tryptophan. The order of the fields is J gene, clone size, D gene, V gene, CDR3 protein, CDR3 DNA. A D gene is named only where the DNA matches it firmly. Part of the rows lack a size; the others show once, few, many or a class for expanded clones.

>TRBJ1-2|.|.|TRBV28
CASSLTDGYTF
TGTGCCAGCAGTTTAACGGATGGCTACACCTTC
>TRBJ2-3|.|TRBD2|TRBV15
CATSRDLAGWDTQYF
TGTGCCACCAGCAGAGACCTAGCGGGGTGGGATACGCAGTATTTT
>TRBJ2-1|.|.|TRBV5-4
CASSPPGGYNEQFF
TGTGCCAGCAGCCCGCCTGGGGGCTACAATGAGCAGTTCTTC
>TRBJ2-1|once|TRBD1|TRBV28
CASTEGGQGSGNEQFF
TGTGCCAGCACCGAGGGGGGACAGGGCTCAGGCAATGAGCAGTTCTTC
>TRBJ2-3|.|.|TRBV18
CASSPGTAKQDTQYF
TGTGCCAGCTCCCCGGGGACGGCTAAACAAGATACGCAGTATTTT
>TRBJ1-2|.|.|TRBV9
CASGHGGLNYGYTF
TGTGCCAGCGGTCACGGCGGATTAAACTATGGCTACACCTTC
>TRBJ2-7|.|TRBD1|TRBV5-1
CASSAQGVYEQYF
TGCGCCAGCAGCGCACAGGGGGTCTACGAGCAGTACTTC
>TRBJ1-5|once|.|TRBV28
CASSLGIRGRGGQPQHF
TGTGCCAGCAGTTTAGGGATTCGGGGGCGCGGAGGTCAGCCCCAGCATTTT
>TRBJ2-7|.|.|TRBV28
CASSTGTFAYEQYF
TGTGCCAGCAGTACCGGGACGTTCGCCTACGAGCAGTACTTC
>TRBJ2-1|.|.|TRBV19
CASSPGTLVRHEQFF
TGTGCCAGTAGTCCGGGGACCCTCGTTCGCCATGAGCAGTTCTTC
>TRBJ1-5|.|.|TRBV28
CASNLPLTGKNGQPQHF
TGTGCCAGCAACCTACCTCTTACAGGGAAGAATGGTCAGCCCCAGCATTTT
>TRBJ2-7|.|.|TRBV5-5
CASSLGRALNVYEQYF
TGTGCCAGCAGCTTAGGCCGGGCCCTCAACGTCTACGAGCAGTACTTC
>TRBJ2-5|once|.|TRBV4-1
CASSQVEFLETQYF
TGCGCCAGCAGCCAAGTAGAGTTTCTGGAGACCCAGTACTTC
>TRBJ2-1|once|TRBD2|TRBV5-5
CASSLRYPGGSYNEQFF
TGTGCCAGCAGCTTGCGGTATCCGGGAGGCTCCTACAATGAGCAGTTCTTC
>TRBJ2-3|.|.|TRBV29-1
CSVGPGGNTDTQYF
TGCAGCGTTGGTCCCGGAGGGAACACAGATACGCAGTATTTT
>TRBJ1-4|.|.|TRBV5-5
CASSQGSNEKLFF
TGTGCCAGCAGCCAGGGGAGTAATGAAAAACTGTTTTTT
>TRBJ1-2|few|.|TRBV27
CASSLFSGYGYTF
TGTGCCAGCAGTTTATTTTCAGGCTATGGCTACACCTTC
>TRBJ2-4|once|.|TRBV27
CASSLEPAKNIQYF
TGTGCCAGCAGCCTCGAACCGGCCAAAAACATTCAGTACTTC
>TRBJ2-3|.|.|TRBV10-1
CASSESRAPSTDTQYF
TGCGCCAGCAGTGAGTCGAGAGCGCCTAGCACAGATACGCAGTATTTT
>TRBJ2-7|.|TRBD1|TRBV7-3
CASSSEKPGQGPYEQYF
TGTGCCAGCAGCTCAGAGAAACCGGGACAGGGGCCCTACGAGCAGTACTTC
>TRBJ2-2|.|.|TRBV13
CASSILYGNGELFF
TGTGCCAGCAGCATCCTTTATGGAAACGGGGAGCTGTTTTTT
>TRBJ2-1|.|TRBD2|TRBV4-3
CASSQGAGGNEQFF
TGCGCCAGCAGCCAAGGTGCGGGAGGGAATGAGCAGTTCTTC
>TRBJ2-5|once|.|TRBV29-1
CSVGLGRETQYF
TGCAGCGTAGGACTCGGCCGAGAGACCCAGTACTTC
>TRBJ2-7|.|.|TRBV10-2
CASSPSSYEQYF
TGCGCCAGCAGTCCCTCCTCCTACGAGCAGTACTTC
>TRBJ2-1|.|TRBD1|TRBV18
CASSPGATGNEQFF
TGTGCCAGCTCACCCGGAGCGACAGGGAATGAGCAGTTCTTC
>TRBJ2-2|once|TRBD2|TRBV5-6
CASSIPMPGLAVGELFF
TGTGCCAGCAGCATACCCATGCCGGGACTAGCGGTCGGGGAGCTGTTTTTT
>TRBJ2-3|.|TRBD2|TRBV5-4
CASSLGLAGVSSTDTQYF
TGTGCCAGCAGCTTGGGACTAGCGGGAGTTTCGAGCACAGATACGCAGTATTTT
>TRBJ2-7|once|.|TRBV2
CASSEPFGSLEQYF
TGTGCCAGCAGTGAGCCCTTCGGTTCGCTCGAGCAGTACTTC
>TRBJ1-3|.|.|TRBV5-1
CASSLDSHSGNTIYF
TGCGCCAGCAGCTTAGACAGCCACTCTGGAAACACCATATATTTT
>TRBJ1-1|.|.|TRBV6-1
CASSARGRSTEAFF
TGTGCCAGCAGTGCAAGGGGAAGGAGCACTGAAGCTTTCTTT
>TRBJ2-3|.|.|TRBV5-4
CASRESRTDTQYF
TGTGCCAGCAGAGAATCCCGCACAGATACGCAGTATTTT